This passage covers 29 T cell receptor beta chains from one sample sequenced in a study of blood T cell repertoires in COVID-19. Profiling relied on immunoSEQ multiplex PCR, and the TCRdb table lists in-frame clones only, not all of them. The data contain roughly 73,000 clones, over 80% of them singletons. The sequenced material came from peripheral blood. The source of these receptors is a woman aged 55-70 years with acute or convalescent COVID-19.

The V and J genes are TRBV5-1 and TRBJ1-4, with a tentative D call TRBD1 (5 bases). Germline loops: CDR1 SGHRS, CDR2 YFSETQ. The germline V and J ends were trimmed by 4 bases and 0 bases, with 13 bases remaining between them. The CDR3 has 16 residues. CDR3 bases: TGCGCCAGCAGCCCTGGACACGAAACAACTAATGAAAAACTGTTTTTT. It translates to CASSPGHETTNEKLFF.

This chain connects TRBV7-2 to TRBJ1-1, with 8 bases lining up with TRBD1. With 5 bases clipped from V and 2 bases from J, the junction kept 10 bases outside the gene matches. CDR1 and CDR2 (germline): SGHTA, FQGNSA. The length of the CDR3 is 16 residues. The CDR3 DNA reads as TGTGCCAGCAGCCTGAGAGGGGGGACAGGTAACACTGAAGCTTTCTTT. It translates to CASSLRGGTGNTEAFF.

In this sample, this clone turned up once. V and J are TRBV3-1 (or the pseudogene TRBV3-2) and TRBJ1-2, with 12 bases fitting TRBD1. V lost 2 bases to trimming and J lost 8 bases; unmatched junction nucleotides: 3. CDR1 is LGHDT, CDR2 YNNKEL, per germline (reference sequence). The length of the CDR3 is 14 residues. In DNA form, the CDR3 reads TGTGCCAGCAGCCAAACCGGGACAGGGGGCGGCTACACCTTC. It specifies CASSQTGTGGGYTF.

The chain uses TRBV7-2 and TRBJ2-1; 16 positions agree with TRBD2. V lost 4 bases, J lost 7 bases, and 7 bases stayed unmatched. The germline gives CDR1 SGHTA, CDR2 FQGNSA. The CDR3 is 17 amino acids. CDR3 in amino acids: CASSSFGTSGGANEQFF. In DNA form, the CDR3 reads TGTGCCAGCAGCTCATTCGGGACTAGCGGGGGGGCTAATGAGCAGTTCTTC.

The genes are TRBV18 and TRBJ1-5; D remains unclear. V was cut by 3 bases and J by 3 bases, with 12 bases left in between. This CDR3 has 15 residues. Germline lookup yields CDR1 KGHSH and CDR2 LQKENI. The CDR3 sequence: CASSPNAVNNQPQHF. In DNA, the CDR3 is TGTGCCAGCTCACCCAACGCAGTCAACAATCAGCCCCAGCATTTT.

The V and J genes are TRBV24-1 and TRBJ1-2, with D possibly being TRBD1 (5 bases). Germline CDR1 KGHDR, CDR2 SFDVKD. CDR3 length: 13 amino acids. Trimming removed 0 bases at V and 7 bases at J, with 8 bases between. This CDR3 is CATSDLPDSGYTF. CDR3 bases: TGTGCCACCAGTGATTTGCCTGACAGTGGCTACACCTTC.

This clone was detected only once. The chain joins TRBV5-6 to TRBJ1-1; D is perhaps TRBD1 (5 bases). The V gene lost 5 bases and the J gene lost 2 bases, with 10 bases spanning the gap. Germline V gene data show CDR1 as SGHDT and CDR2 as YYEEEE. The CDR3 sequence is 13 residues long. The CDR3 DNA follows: TGTGCCAGCAGTCGGCAGGGAAACACTGAAGCTTTCTTT. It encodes CASSRQGNTEAFF.

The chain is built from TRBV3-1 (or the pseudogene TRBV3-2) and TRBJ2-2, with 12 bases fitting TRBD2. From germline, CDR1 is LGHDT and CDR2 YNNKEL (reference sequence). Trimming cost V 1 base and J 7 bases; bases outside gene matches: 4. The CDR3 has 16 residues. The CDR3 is CASSQGLAGVIGELFF. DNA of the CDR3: TGTGCCAGCAGCCAAGGACTAGCGGGAGTGATCGGGGAGCTGTTTTTT.

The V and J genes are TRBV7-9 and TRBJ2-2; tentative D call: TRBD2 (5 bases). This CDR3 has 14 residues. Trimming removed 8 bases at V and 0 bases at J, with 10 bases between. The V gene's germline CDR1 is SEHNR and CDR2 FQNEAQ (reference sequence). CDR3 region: CASRGLPNTGELFF. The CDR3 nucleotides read TGTGCCAGCCGAGGACTCCCGAACACCGGGGAGCTGTTTTTT.

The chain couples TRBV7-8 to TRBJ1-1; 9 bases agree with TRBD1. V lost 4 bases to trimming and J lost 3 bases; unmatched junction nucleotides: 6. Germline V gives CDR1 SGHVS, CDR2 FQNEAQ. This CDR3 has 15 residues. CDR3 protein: CASSSQQGADTEAFF. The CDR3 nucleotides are TGTGCCAGCAGCTCTCAACAGGGGGCGGACACTGAAGCTTTCTTT.

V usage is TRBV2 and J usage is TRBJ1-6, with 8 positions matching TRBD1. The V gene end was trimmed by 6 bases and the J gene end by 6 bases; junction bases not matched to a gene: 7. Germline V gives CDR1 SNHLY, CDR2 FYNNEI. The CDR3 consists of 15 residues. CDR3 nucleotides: TGTGCCAGCAGGACTTACAGGGGGGCTAATTCACCCCTCCACTTT. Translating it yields CASRTYRGANSPLHF.

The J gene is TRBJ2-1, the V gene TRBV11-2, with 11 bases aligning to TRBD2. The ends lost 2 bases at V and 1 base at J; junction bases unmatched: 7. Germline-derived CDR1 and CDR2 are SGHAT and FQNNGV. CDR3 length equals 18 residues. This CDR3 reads CASSLQTSGTFSYNEQFF. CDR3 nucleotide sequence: TGTGCCAGCAGCTTACAGACTAGCGGGACGTTTTCCTACAATGAGCAGTTCTTC.

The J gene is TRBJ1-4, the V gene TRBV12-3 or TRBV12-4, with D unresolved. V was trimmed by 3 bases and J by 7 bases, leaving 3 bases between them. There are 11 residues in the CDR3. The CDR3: CASSFGEKLFF. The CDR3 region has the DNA TGTGCCAGCAGTTTCGGTGAAAAACTGTTTTTT.

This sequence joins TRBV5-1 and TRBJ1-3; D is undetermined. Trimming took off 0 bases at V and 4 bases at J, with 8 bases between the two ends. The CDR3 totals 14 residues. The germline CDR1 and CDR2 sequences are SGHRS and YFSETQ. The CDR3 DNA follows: TGCGCCAGCAGCTTGGGAGAACCCGGAAACACCATATATTTT. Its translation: CASSLGEPGNTIYF. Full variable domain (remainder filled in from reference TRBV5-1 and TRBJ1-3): KAGVTQTPRYLIKTRGQQVTLSCSPISGHRSVSWYQQTPGQGLQFLFEYFSETQRNKGNFPGRFSGRQFSNSRSEMNVSTLELGDSALYLCASSLGEPGNTIYFGEGSWLTVV.

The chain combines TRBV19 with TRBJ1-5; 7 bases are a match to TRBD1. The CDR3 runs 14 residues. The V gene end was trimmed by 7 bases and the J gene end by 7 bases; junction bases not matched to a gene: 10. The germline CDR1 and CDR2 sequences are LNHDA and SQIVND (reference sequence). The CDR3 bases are TGTGCCAGTACCTCCTGGAGGGGGCAGCAGCCCCAGCATTTT. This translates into CASTSWRGQQPQHF.

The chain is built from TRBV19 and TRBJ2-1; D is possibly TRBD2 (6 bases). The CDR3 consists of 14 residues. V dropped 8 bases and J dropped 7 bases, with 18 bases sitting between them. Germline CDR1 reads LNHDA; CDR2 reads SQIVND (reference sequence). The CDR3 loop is CASSQTRGGNEQFF. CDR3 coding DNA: TGTGCCAGTTCTCAGACTCGGGGAGGTAATGAGCAGTTCTTC.

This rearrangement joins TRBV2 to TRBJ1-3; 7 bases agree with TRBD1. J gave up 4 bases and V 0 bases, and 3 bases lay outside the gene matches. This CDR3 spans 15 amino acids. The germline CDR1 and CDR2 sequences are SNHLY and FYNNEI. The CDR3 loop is CASSEAGQSGNTIYF. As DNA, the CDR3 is TGTGCCAGCAGTGAAGCGGGACAGTCCGGAAACACCATATATTTT.

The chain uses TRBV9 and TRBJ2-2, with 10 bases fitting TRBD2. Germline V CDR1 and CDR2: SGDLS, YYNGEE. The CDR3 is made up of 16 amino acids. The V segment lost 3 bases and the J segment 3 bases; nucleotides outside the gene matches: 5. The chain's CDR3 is CASSEGLAPDTGELFF. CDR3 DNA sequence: TGTGCCAGCAGCGAGGGACTAGCGCCAGACACCGGGGAGCTGTTTTTT.

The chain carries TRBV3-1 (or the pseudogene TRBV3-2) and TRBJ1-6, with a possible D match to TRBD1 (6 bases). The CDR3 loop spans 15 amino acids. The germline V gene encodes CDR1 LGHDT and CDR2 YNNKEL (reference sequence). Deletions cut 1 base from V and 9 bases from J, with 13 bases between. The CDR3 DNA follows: TGTGCCAGCAGCCAAGTAGGCAGGGGCGGTTCACCCCTCCACTTT. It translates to CASSQVGRGGSPLHF.

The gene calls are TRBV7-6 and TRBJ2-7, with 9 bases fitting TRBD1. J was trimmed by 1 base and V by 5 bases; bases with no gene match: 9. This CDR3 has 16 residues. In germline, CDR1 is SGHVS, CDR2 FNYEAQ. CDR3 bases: TGTGCCAGCAGCGGGTACAGGGGGCCTTCTTCCTACGAGCAGTACTTC. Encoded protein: CASSGYRGPSSYEQYF.

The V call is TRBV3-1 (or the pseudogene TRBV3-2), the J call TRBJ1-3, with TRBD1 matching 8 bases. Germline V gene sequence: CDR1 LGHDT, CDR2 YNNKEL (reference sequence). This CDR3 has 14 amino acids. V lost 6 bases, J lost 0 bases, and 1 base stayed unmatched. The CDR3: CASSTGGSGNTIYF. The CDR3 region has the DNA TGTGCCAGCAGTACAGGGGGCTCTGGAAACACCATATATTTT.

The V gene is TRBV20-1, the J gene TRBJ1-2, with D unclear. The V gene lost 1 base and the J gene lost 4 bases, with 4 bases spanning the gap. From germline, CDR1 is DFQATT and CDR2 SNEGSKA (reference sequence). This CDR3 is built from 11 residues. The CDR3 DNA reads TGCAGTGCTAGAGTCGGCTATGGCTACACCTTC. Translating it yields CSARVGYGYTF.

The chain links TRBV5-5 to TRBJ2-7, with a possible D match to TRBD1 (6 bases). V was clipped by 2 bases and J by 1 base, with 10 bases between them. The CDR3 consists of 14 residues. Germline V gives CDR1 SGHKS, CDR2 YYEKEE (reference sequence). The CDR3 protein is CASSFLQGSYEQYF. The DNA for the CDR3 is TGTGCCAGCAGCTTCCTACAGGGTTCCTACGAGCAGTACTTC.

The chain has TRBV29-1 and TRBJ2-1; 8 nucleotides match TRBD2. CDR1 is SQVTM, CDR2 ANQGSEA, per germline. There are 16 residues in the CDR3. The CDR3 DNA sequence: TGCAGTCTCGGTGGGGCTTGGACTAGCCCCTACAATGAGCAGTTCTTC. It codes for CSLGGAWTSPYNEQFF.

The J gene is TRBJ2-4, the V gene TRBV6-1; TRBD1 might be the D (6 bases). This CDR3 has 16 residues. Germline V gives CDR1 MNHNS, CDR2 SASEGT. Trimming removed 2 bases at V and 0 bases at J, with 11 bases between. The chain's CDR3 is CASSERDTLAKNIQYF. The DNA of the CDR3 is TGTGCCAGCAGTGAACGGGACACCTTAGCCAAAAACATTCAGTACTTC.

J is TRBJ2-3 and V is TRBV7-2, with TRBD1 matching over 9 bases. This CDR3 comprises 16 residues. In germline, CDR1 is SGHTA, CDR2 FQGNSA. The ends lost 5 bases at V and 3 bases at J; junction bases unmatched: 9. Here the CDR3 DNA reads TGTGCCAGCAGCCACGGGGGACAGGGTGGGACAGATACGCAGTATTTT. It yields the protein CASSHGGQGGTDTQYF.

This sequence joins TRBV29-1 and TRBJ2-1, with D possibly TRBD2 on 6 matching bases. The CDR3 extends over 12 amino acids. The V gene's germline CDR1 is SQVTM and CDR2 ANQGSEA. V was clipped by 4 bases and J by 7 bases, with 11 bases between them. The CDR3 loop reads CSVVGAGNEQFF. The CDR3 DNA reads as TGCAGCGTTGTGGGTGCGGGGAATGAGCAGTTCTTC.

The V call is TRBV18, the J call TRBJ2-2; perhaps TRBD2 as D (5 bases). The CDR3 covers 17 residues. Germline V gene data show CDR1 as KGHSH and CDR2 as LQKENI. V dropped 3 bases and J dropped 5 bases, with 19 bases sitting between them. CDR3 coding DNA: TGTGCCAGCTCACCCACCATCTCCCCAAGAGGGACCGGGGAGCTGTTTTTT. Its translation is CASSPTISPRGTGELFF.

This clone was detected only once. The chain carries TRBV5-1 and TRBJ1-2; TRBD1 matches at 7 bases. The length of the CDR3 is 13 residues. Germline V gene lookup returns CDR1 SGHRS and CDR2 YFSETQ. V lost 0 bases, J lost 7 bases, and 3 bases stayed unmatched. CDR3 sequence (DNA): TGCGCCAGCAGCTTGGAAGGGGGCTCTGGCTACACCTTC. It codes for CASSLEGGSGYTF.